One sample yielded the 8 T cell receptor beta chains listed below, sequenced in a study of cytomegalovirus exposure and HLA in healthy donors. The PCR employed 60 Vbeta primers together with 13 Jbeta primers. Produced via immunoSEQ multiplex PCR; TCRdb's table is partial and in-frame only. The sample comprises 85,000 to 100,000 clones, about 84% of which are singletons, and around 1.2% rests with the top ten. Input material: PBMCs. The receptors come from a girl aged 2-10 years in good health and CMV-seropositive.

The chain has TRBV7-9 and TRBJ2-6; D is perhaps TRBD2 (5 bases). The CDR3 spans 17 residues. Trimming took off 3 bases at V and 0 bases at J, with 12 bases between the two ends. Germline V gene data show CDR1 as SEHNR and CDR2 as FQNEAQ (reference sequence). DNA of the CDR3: TGTGCCAGCAGCTTGGGAGTGGGGAGCTCTGGGGCCAACGTCCTGACTTTC. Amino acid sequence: CASSLGVGSSGANVLTF.

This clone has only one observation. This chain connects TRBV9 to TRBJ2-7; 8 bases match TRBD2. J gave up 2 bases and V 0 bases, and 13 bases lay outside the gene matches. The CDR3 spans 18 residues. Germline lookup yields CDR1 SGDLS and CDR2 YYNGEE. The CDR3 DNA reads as TGTGCCAGCAGCGTAGGTCCTAGCGGGCCTAAACGGGCCTACGAGCAGTACTTC. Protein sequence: CASSVGPSGPKRAYEQYF.

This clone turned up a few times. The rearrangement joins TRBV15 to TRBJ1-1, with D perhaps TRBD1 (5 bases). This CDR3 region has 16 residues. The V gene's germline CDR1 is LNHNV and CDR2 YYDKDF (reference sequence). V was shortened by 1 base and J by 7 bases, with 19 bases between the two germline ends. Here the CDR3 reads CATSRVMGWGDGEAFF. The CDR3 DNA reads TGTGCCACCAGCAGAGTAATGGGATGGGGGGATGGTGAAGCTTTCTTT.

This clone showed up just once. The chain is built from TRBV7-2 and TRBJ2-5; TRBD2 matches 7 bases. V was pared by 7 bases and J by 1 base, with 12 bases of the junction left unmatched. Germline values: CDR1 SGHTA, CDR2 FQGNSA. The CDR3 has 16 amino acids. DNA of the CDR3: TGTGCCAGCACCCAAAGGACGGGGACTACCCAAGAGACCCAGTACTTC. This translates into CASTQRTGTTQETQYF.

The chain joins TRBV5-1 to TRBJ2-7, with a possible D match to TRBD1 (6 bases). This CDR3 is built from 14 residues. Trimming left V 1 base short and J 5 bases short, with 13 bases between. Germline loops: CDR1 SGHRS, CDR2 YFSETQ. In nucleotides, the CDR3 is TGCGCCAGCAGCTTGCAGGGGTTGGCCGACGAGCAGTACTTC. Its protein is CASSLQGLADEQYF.

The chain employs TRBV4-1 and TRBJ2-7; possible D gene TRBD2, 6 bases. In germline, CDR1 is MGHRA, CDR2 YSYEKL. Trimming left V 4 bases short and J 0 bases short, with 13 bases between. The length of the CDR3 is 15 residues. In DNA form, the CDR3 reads TGCGCCAGCAGCCGAGGGGACTTGGGCTCCTACGAGCAGTACTTC. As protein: CASSRGDLGSYEQYF.

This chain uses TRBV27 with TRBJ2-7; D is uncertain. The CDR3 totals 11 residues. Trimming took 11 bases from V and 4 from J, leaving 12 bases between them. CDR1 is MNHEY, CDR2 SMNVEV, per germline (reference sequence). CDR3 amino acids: CASRAGYEQYF. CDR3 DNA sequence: TGTGCCTCCCGCGCCGGGTACGAGCAGTACTTC.

The CDR3 reads CASSSISLNTGYGYTF. CDR3 DNA sequence: TGTGCCAGCAGTTCCATAAGCCTAAACACAGGGTATGGCTACACCTTC. V gene TRBV28 combines with J gene TRBJ1-2; a possible D gene is TRBD1 (6 bases). V was trimmed by 4 bases and J by 5 bases, leaving 20 bases between them. There are 16 residues in the CDR3. The germline V gene encodes CDR1 MDHEN and CDR2 SYDVKM.